The 27 T cell receptor beta chains listed next were all sequenced from one sample in a study of T-cell memory formation after mild COVID-19. TCRdb fed the 5' RACE reads into MiXCR, producing one record per CDR3 protein. The repertoire holds around 340,000 distinct CDR3 sequences, with approximately 14% as singletons. Source material: PBMCs or a T cell subset sorted from them (not recorded which). These receptors were collected from a young man who had mild COVID-19 (a few samples of this study predate the infection). Cell type and time point are not known.

This clonotype was counted at least ten times. This chain links TRBV5-1 with TRBJ2-1; possibly TRBD1 or TRBD2 for D (5 bases each). The CDR3 length is 15 residues. Per the germline V gene, CDR1 is SGHRS and CDR2 is YFSETQ. The V end lost 2 bases, the J end lost 6 bases, and 15 bases lay between the germline ends. This CDR3 is CASSFRPQRGNEQFF. DNA of the CDR3: TGCGCCAGCAGCTTTCGTCCACAGAGGGGCAATGAGCAGTTCTTC.

This clonotype was found a few times. The DNA of the CDR3 is TGTGCCACTAAGCACGGGACAGGGTTCGAGCCCCAGCATTTT. It specifies CATKHGTGFEPQHF. This chain connects TRBV27 to TRBJ1-5, with TRBD1 matching over 9 bases. This CDR3 comprises 14 residues. Germline CDR1 and CDR2: MNHEY and SMNVEV (reference sequence). V gave up 10 bases and J gave up 8 bases; unmatched junction bases: 12.

The V and J genes are TRBV7-2 and TRBJ2-1; possible D gene TRBD2, 6 bases. CDR1 is SGHTA and CDR2 is FQGNSA in the germline V gene. V was trimmed by 3 bases and J by 5 bases, leaving 14 bases between them. This CDR3 comprises 15 residues. In nucleotides, the CDR3 is TGTGCCAGCAGCTTTTACGGGAGTCGGGACAATGAGCAGTTCTTC. Translated, it gives CASSFYGSRDNEQFF.

This clonotype was counted between two and nine times. The V call is TRBV7-9, the J call TRBJ1-2, with D unclear. The germline CDR1 and CDR2 sequences are SEHNR and FQNEAQ (reference sequence). The CDR3 covers 14 residues. Trimming left V 6 bases short and J 4 bases short, with 15 bases between. The CDR3 protein is CASSPSGFFYGYTF. CDR3 in DNA: TGTGCCAGCAGTCCCTCCGGATTCTTCTATGGCTACACCTTC.

The chain carries TRBV27 and TRBJ2-1, with 9 positions matching TRBD2. V dropped 7 bases and J dropped 6; count of bases not matched to a gene: 7. The CDR3 sequence is 14 residues long. Germline CDR1 and CDR2: MNHEY and SMNVEV (reference sequence). This CDR3 is CASKVPSGVNEQFF. The CDR3, as DNA: TGTGCCAGCAAGGTGCCTAGCGGGGTCAATGAGCAGTTCTTC.

The chain recombines TRBV12-3 or TRBV12-4 with TRBJ1-1; 7 bases map to TRBD1. V lost 6 bases to trimming and J lost 8 bases; unmatched junction nucleotides: 6. This CDR3 has 12 amino acids. The CDR3 nucleotides read TGTGCCAGCAGCTTACAGGGGAACGAAGCTTTCTTT. Its translation: CASSLQGNEAFF.

This clonotype was counted only a few times. This chain joins TRBV29-1 and TRBJ2-3; 12 bases align to TRBD2. Per the germline V gene, CDR1 is SQVTM and CDR2 is ANQGSEA. V lost 4 bases and J lost 5; bases outside the gene matches: 7. This CDR3 is 15 amino acids long. The CDR3 nucleotides read TGCAGCGTTGCAACTAGCGGGGGGTCAGAAGATACGCAGTATTTT. Residues: CSVATSGGSEDTQYF.

This clonotype was counted a few times. The V call is TRBV5-1, the J call TRBJ2-3; TRBD2 matches at 10 bases. Losses at the gene ends were 4 bases for V and 0 bases for J; bases not matched to a gene: 5. CDR1 is SGHRS, CDR2 YFSETQ, per germline. The CDR3 extends over 16 amino acids. The CDR3 region is CASSTSSGGSTDTQYF. The CDR3 DNA is TGCGCCAGCAGCACTTCTAGCGGGGGTAGCACAGATACGCAGTATTTT.

V gene TRBV19 combines with J gene TRBJ1-5; unclear D gene. Germline CDR1 and CDR2: LNHDA and SQIVND (reference sequence). CDR3 length equals 16 residues. Trimming cost V 10 bases and J 5 bases, with 24 bases left between them. CDR3 region: CATSRRVAVGHQPQHF. The CDR3 nucleotides read TGTGCCACCTCTAGGCGTGTGGCAGTGGGCCATCAGCCCCAGCATTTT.

This clonotype was counted between two and nine times. The rearrangement links TRBV7-9 to TRBJ2-4; D gene unclear. V was shortened by 2 bases and J by 6 bases, with 14 bases between the two germline ends. The V gene's germline CDR1 is SEHNR and CDR2 FQNEAQ (reference sequence). This CDR3 has 15 amino acids. The CDR3 region is CASSLFSQARNIQYF. The CDR3 DNA follows: TGTGCCAGCAGCTTATTCAGCCAGGCCCGAAACATTCAGTACTTC.

V gene TRBV5-5 combines with J gene TRBJ2-3; the D is unclear. Germline CDR1 and CDR2: SGHKS and YYEKEE (reference sequence). This CDR3 spans 16 amino acids. V lost 1 base and J lost 0, with 12 bases in between. The CDR3 region has the DNA TGTGCCAGCAGCTTGAATGGTTTCGTGAGCACAGATACGCAGTATTTT. Protein sequence: CASSLNGFVSTDTQYF.

The chain joins TRBV27 to TRBJ2-7; 12 bases map to TRBD1. The CDR3 loop spans 14 amino acids. J was trimmed by 5 bases and V by 7 bases; bases with no gene match: 6. Germline loops: CDR1 MNHEY, CDR2 SMNVEV (reference sequence). CDR3 nucleotides: TGTGCCAGCACAAACCGGGACAGGGGGCACGAGCAGTACGTC. Protein sequence: CASTNRDRGHEQYV.

The chain carries TRBV6-5 and TRBJ1-5; D may be TRBD1 (6 bases). Germline-derived CDR1 and CDR2 are MNHEY and SVGAGI. This CDR3 is built from 15 residues. V lost 4 bases to trimming and J lost 1 base, with 11 bases between them. Here the CDR3 DNA reads TGTGCCAGCAGTTCTTACAGGGCAAGCAATCAGCCCCAGCATTTT. This translates into CASSSYRASNQPQHF.

The J gene is TRBJ1-1, the V gene TRBV6-5; the D gene is possibly TRBD1 (5 bases). The V and J ends lost 5 bases and 1 base respectively, with 11 bases between them. Germline CDR1 is MNHEY and CDR2 is SVGAGI. This CDR3 is 14 amino acids long. CDR3 bases: TGTGCCAGCAGTCCAGGGCGGGCGAACACTGAAGCTTTCTTT. Residues: CASSPGRANTEAFF.

Ten or more counts support this clonotype. The chain uses TRBV7-2 and TRBJ2-1; TRBD2 agrees at 8 bases. Germline loops: CDR1 SGHTA, CDR2 FQGNSA. The CDR3 totals 18 residues. V shed 1 base and J 6 bases; nucleotides not matched to a gene: 14. This CDR3 is CASSLDPQLAVYVNEQFF. CDR3 DNA sequence: TGTGCCAGCAGCTTAGACCCACAACTAGCGGTATATGTCAATGAGCAGTTCTTC.

V and J are TRBV7-2 and TRBJ2-6; tentative D call: TRBD2 (6 bases). The CDR3 contains 19 residues. Germline CDR1 reads SGHTA; CDR2 reads FQGNSA. V was shortened by 1 base and J by 0 bases, with 16 bases between the two germline ends. CDR3 coding DNA: TGTGCCAGCAGCTTAGGCGGGGCCAGGGTCTACTCTGGGGCCAACGTCCTGACTTTC. Encoded protein: CASSLGGARVYSGANVLTF.

The V call is TRBV18, the J call TRBJ1-1, with a possible D match to TRBD1 (6 bases). Germline-derived CDR1 and CDR2 are KGHSH and LQKENI. The V end lost 3 bases, the J end lost 0 bases, and 11 bases lay between the germline ends. This CDR3 comprises 15 residues. The CDR3 nucleotides are TGTGCCAGCTCACCCGGAAGGGGGATGAACACTGAAGCTTTCTTT. Its protein product is CASSPGRGMNTEAFF.

V gene TRBV20-1 combines with J gene TRBJ2-3; 7 bases are shared with TRBD1. CDR1 DFQATT and CDR2 SNEGSKA come from the germline V gene (reference sequence). The CDR3 is 16 residues long. Losses at the gene ends were 3 bases for V and 3 bases for J; bases not matched to a gene: 12. This CDR3 is CSASRPTGTATDTQYF. The DNA of the CDR3 is TGCAGTGCTAGCCGCCCGACCGGGACAGCGACAGATACGCAGTATTTT.

The chain has TRBV25-1 and TRBJ1-2; 9 bases fit TRBD1. V lost 6 bases and J lost 4; bases outside the gene matches: 6. This CDR3 has 14 residues. In germline, CDR1 is MGHDK, CDR2 SYGVNS. CDR3 loop: CASSRTGVGYGYTF. The CDR3 DNA is TGTGCCAGCAGCCGGACAGGGGTCGGCTATGGCTACACCTTC.

The chain has TRBV10-3 and TRBJ2-3; 14 bases line up with TRBD2. CDR3 length: 16 residues. V lost 2 bases to trimming and J lost 6 bases; unmatched junction nucleotides: 4. Germline values: CDR1 ENHRY, CDR2 SYGVKD. DNA for the CDR3: TGTGCCATCAGTGAGGGACTAGCGGGGGGTCTTGATACGCAGTATTTT. Its protein is CAISEGLAGGLDTQYF.

This clonotype was detected only a few times. The J gene is TRBJ1-2, the V gene TRBV6-6; possible D gene TRBD1, 5 bases. V was clipped by 4 bases and J by 8 bases, with 26 bases between them. The CDR3 sequence is 17 residues long. Per germline, CDR1 MNHNY and CDR2 SVGAGI (reference sequence). CDR3 region: CASSFPPGRSIAGGYTF. CDR3 DNA sequence: TGTGCCAGCAGTTTCCCTCCGGGACGCTCTATTGCAGGGGGCTACACCTTC.

This chain uses TRBV7-2 with TRBJ1-1; D might be TRBD1 (6 bases). CDR3 size: 15 residues. Germline CDR1 and CDR2: SGHTA and FQGNSA. V lost 0 bases and J lost 4, with 12 bases in between. CDR3 amino acids: CASSLALGGPTEAFF. In nucleotides, the CDR3 is TGTGCCAGCAGCTTAGCGTTGGGGGGGCCCACTGAAGCTTTCTTT.

The chain carries TRBV6-5 and TRBJ1-2, with 8 positions matching TRBD1. This CDR3 comprises 16 residues. V dropped 5 bases and J dropped 6; count of bases not matched to a gene: 14. In germline, CDR1 is MNHEY, CDR2 SVGAGI. The CDR3 DNA sequence: TGTGCCAGCAGTCCCGGGCAGGGGGCGCCCCGTCATGGCTACACCTTC. This sequence encodes CASSPGQGAPRHGYTF.

The rearrangement uses TRBV3-1 and TRBJ2-7, with D tentatively TRBD2 (5 bases). The CDR3 loop spans 14 amino acids. From germline, CDR1 is LGHDT and CDR2 YNNKEL (reference sequence). V lost 2 bases, J lost 6 bases, and 14 bases lay in between. This CDR3 reads CASSQTRVSGEQYV. DNA for the CDR3: TGTGCCAGCAGCCAAACCCGAGTGAGCGGCGAGCAGTACGTC.

This clonotype was seen repeatedly, ten times or more. V and J are TRBV10-3 and TRBJ1-1; D unresolved. Germline V CDR1 and CDR2: ENHRY, SYGVKD. Trimming removed 0 bases from V and 5 bases from J, with 10 bases in between. This CDR3 spans 14 amino acids. The CDR3 spells CAISESKGRTEAFF. The CDR3 bases are TGTGCCATCAGTGAGTCGAAAGGGAGGACTGAAGCTTTCTTT.

This rearrangement joins TRBV7-2 to TRBJ2-7; D is possibly TRBD2 (6 bases). The germline V and J ends were trimmed by 3 bases and 4 bases, with 10 bases remaining between them. CDR1 and CDR2 (germline): SGHTA, FQGNSA. The CDR3 loop spans 13 amino acids. CDR3 coding DNA: TGTGCCAGCAGCTTCGAGGAGGGGTACGAGCAGTACTTC. Its translation is CASSFEEGYEQYF.

The table lists this clonotype with many counts. V gene TRBV16 combines with J gene TRBJ1-1; D unresolved. Germline assignment: CDR1 KGHSY and CDR2 FQNENV. With 2 bases removed from V and 0 bases from J, the gap between germline ends came to 4 bases. The CDR3 sequence is 13 residues long. The CDR3 spells CASSQTLNTEAFF. Written as DNA, the CDR3 is TGTGCCAGCAGCCAAACCTTGAACACTGAAGCTTTCTTT.